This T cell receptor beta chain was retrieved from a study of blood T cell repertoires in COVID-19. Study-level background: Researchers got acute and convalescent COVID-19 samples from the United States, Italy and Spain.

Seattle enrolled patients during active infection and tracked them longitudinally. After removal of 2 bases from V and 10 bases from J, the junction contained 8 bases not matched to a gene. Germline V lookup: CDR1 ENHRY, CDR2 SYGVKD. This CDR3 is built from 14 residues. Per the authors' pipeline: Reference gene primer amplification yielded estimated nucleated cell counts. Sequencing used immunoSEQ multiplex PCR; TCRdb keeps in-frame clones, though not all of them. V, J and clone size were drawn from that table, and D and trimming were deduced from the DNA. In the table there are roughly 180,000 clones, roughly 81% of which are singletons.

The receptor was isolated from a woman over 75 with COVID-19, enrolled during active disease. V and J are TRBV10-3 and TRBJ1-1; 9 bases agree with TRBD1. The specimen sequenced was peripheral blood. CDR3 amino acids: CAISEALQGALAFF. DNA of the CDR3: TGTGCCATCAGTGAGGCGCTACAGGGGGCGTTAGCTTTCTTT.